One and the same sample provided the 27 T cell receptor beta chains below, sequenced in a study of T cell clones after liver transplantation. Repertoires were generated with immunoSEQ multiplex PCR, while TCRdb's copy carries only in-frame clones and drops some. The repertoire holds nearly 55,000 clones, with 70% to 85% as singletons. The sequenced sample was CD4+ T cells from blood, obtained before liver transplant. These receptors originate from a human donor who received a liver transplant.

The CDR3: CASSLAGGGVLSYEQYF. CDR3 bases: TGTGCCAGCAGCTTAGCGGGTGGGGGGGTCCTCTCCTACGAGCAGTACTTC. V and J are TRBV7-6 and TRBJ2-7; 7 nucleotides match TRBD2. Losses at the gene ends were 0 bases for V and 0 bases for J; bases not matched to a gene: 8. Germline V gene lookup returns CDR1 SGHVS and CDR2 FNYEAQ. This CDR3 spans 17 amino acids.

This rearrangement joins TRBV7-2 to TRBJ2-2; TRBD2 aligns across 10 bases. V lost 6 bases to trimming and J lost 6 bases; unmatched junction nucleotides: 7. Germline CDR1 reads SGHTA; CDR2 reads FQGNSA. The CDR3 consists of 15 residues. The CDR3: CASRSGGVVAGELFF. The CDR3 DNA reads TGTGCCAGCAGGAGCGGGGGGGTGGTCGCCGGGGAGCTGTTTTTT.

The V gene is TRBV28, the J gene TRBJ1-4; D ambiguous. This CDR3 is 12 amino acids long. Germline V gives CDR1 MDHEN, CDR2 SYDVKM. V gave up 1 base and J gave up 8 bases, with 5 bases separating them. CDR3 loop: CASSLSLEKLFF. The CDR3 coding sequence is TGTGCCAGCAGTTTATCCCTAGAAAAACTGTTTTTT.

CDR3: CASSYSRGTDTQYF. The CDR3 bases are TGTGCCAGCAGTTACTCCAGGGGCACAGATACGCAGTATTTT. The J gene is TRBJ2-3, the V gene TRBV6-5; D possibly corresponds to TRBD1 (5 bases). CDR1 and CDR2 (germline): MNHEY, SVGAGI. The CDR3 consists of 14 residues. The V and J ends lost 0 bases and 1 base respectively, with 5 bases between them.

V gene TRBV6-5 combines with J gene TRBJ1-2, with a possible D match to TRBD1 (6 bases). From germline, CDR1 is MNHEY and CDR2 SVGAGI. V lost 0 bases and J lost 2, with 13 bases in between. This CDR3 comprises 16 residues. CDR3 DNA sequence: TGTGCCAGCAGTTACTCGAGCGAAGGGGGGAACTATGGCTACACCTTC. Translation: CASSYSSEGGNYGYTF.

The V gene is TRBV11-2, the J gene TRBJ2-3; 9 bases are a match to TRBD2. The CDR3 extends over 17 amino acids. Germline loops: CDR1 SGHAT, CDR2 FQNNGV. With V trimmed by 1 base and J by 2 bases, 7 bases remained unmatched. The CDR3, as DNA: TGTGCCAGCAGCTTAGGAGCTAAGCGGGGGGCCACAGATACGCAGTATTTT. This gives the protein CASSLGAKRGATDTQYF.

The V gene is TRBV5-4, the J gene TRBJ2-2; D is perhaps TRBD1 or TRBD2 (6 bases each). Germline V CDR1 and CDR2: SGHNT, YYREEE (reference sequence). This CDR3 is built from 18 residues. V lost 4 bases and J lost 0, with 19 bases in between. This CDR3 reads CASSPYGGGWSNTGELFF. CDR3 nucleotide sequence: TGTGCCAGCAGCCCCTACGGGGGCGGGTGGTCGAACACCGGGGAGCTGTTTTTT.

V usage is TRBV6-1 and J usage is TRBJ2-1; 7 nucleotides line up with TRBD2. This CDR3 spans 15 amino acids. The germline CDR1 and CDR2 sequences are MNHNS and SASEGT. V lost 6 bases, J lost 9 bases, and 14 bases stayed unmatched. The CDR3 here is CASSDRRPTGGEQFF. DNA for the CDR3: TGTGCCAGCAGCGATAGAAGACCCACGGGGGGTGAGCAGTTCTTC.

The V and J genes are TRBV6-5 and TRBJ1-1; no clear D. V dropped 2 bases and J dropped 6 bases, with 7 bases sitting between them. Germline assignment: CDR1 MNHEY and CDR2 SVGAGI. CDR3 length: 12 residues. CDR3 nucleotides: TGTGCCAGCAGTTACCGCGACCCTGAAGCTTTCTTT. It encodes CASSYRDPEAFF.

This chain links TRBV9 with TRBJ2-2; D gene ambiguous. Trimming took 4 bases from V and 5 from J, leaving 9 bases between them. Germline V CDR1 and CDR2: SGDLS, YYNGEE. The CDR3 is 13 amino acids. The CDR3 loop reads CASSSRVTGELFF. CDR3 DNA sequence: TGTGCCAGCAGCTCCCGGGTGACCGGGGAGCTGTTTTTT.

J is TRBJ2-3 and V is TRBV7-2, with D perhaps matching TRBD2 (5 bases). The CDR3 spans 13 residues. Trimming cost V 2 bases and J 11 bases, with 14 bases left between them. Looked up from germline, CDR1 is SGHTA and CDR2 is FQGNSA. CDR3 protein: CASSLIGPAGQYF. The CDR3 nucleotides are TGTGCCAGCAGCTTAATCGGACCGGCGGGGCAGTATTTT. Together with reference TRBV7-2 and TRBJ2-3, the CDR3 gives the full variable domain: GAGVSQSPSNKVTEKGKDVELRCDPISGHTALYWYRQSLGQGLEFLIYFQGNSAPDKSGLPSDRFSAERTGGSVSTLTIQRTQQEDSAVYLCASSLIGPAGQYFGPGTRLTVL.

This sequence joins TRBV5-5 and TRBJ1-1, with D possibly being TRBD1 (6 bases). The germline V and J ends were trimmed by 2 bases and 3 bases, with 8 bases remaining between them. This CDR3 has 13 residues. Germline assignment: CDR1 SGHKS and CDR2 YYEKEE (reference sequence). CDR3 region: CASSFSGDTEAFF. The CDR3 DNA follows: TGTGCCAGCAGCTTTTCAGGGGACACTGAAGCTTTCTTT.

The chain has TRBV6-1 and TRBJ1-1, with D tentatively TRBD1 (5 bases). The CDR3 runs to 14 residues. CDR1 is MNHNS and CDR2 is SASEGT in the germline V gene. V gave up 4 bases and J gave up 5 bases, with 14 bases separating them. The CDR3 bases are TGTGCCAGCAGTGTGGGGGGAAGAGGGACTGAAGCTTTCTTT. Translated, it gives CASSVGGRGTEAFF.

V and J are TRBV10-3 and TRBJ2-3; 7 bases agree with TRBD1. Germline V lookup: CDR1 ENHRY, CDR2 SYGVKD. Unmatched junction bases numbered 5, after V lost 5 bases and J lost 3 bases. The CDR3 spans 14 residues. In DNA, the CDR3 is TGTGCCATCAGTAGACAGGGATTGACAGATACGCAGTATTTT. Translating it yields CAISRQGLTDTQYF.

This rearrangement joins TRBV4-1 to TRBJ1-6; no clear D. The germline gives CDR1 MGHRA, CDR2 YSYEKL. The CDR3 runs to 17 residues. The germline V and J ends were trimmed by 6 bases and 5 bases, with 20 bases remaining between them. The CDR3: CASRPLSEQTHNSPLHF. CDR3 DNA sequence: TGCGCCAGCAGGCCCCTTTCGGAGCAGACCCATAATTCACCCCTCCACTTT.

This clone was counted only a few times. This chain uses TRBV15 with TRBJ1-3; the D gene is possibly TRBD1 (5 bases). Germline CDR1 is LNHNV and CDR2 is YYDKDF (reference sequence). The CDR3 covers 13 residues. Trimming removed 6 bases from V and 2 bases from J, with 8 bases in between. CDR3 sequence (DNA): TGTGCCACCAGACAGGATGCTGGAAACACCATATATTTT. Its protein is CATRQDAGNTIYF. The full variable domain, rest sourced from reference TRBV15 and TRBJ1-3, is DAMVIQNPRYQVTQFGKPVTLSCSQTLNHNVMYWYQQKSSQAPKLLFHYYDKDFNNEADTPDNFQSRRPNTSFCFLDIRSPGLGDTAMYLCATRQDAGNTIYFGEGSWLTVV.

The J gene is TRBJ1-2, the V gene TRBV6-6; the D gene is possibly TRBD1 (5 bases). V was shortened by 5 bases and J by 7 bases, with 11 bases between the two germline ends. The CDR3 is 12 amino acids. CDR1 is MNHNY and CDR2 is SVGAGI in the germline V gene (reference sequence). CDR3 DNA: TGTGCCAGCAGTCCCGAGGGGTCTGGCTACACCTTC. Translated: CASSPEGSGYTF.

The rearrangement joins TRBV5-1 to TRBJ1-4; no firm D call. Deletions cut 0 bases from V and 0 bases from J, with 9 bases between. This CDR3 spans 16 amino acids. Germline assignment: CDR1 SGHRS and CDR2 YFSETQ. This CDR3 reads CASSLGVRTTNEKLFF. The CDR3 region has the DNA TGCGCCAGCAGCTTGGGGGTCAGAACAACTAATGAAAAACTGTTTTTT.

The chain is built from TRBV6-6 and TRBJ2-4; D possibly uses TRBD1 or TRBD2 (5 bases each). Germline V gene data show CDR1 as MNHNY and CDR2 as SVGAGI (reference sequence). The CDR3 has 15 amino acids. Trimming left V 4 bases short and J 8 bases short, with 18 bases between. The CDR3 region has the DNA TGTGCCAGCAGTTCCCCGACCGTCGAGGGGCACATTCAGTACTTC. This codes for CASSSPTVEGHIQYF.

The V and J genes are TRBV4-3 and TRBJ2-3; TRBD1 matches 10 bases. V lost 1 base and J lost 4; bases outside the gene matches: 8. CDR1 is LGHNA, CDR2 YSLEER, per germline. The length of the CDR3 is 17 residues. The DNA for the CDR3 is TGCGCCAGCAGCCAAGGTGTGACAGGGGGCTCCCCAGATACGCAGTATTTT. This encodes CASSQGVTGGSPDTQYF.

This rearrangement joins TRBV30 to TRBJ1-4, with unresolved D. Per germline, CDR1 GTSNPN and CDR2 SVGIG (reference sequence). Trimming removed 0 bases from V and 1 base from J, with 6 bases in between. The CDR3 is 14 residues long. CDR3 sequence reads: CAWSVGITNEKLFF. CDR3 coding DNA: TGTGCCTGGAGTGTAGGGATAACTAATGAAAAACTGTTTTTT.

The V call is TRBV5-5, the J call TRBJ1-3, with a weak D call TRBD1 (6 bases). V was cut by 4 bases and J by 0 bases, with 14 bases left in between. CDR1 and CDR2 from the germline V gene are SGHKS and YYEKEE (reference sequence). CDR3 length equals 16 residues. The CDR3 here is CASSGTQGRSGNTIYF. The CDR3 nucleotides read TGTGCCAGCAGCGGGACACAGGGCCGCTCTGGAAACACCATATATTTT.

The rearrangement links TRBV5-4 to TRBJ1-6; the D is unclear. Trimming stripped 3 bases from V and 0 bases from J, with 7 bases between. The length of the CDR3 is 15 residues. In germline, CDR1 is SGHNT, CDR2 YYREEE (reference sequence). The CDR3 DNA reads TGTGCCAGCAGCTCCTTTAGCTCCTATAATTCACCCCTCCACTTT. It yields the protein CASSSFSSYNSPLHF.

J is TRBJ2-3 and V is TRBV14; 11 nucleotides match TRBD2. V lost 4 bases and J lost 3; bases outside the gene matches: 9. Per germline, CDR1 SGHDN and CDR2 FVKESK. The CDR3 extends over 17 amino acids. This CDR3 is CASSPRRTSGPTDTQYF. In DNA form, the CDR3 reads TGTGCCAGCAGCCCCAGGAGGACTAGCGGGCCGACAGATACGCAGTATTTT.

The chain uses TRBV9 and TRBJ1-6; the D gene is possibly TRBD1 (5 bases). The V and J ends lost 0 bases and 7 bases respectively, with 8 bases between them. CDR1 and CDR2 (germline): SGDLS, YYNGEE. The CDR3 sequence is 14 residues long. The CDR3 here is CASSVVGENSPLHF. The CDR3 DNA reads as TGTGCCAGCAGCGTAGTAGGGGAGAATTCACCCCTCCACTTT.

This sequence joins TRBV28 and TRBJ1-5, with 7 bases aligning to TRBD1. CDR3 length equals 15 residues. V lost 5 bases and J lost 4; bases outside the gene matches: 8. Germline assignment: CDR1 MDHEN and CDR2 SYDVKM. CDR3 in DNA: TGTGCCAGCAGTGCCCCGACAGGGAGGAATCAGCCCCAGCATTTT. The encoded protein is CASSAPTGRNQPQHF.

Here the CDR3 DNA reads TGTGCCATCAGCCCAAACGAGGGAGCGGGAGAGACCCAGTACTTC. Translated: CAISPNEGAGETQYF. This chain connects TRBV10-3 to TRBJ2-5; the D gene is possibly TRBD2 (6 bases). The CDR3 consists of 15 residues. CDR1 and CDR2 from the germline V gene are ENHRY and SYGVKD. The germline V and J ends were trimmed by 6 bases and 4 bases, with 18 bases remaining between them.